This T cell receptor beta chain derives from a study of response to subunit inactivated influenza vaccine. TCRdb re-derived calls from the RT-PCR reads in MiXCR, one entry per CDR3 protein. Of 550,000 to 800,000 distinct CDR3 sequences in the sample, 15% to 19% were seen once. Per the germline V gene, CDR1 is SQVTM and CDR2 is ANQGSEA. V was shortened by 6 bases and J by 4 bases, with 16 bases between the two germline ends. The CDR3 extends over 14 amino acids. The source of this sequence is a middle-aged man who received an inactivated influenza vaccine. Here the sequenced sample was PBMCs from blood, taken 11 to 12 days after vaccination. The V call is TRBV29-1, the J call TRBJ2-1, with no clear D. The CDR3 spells CSVSRLNGYNEQFF. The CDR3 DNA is TGCAGCGTCTCCCGGTTAAACGGATACAATGAGCAGTTCTTC.